These T cell receptor beta chains were read from a single sample in a study of patients and donors after allogeneic stem cell transplantation. One entry per CDR3 protein, called by TCRdb with MiXCR from the RT-PCR reads. Of around 150,000 distinct CDR3 sequences listed, about a third are singletons. Sequenced input: blood, either unsorted or a sorted T cell fraction (not recorded which). All receptors derive from a human donor who was either an allogeneic HSCT recipient or a stem cell or donor lymphocyte infusion donor (not recorded which). It is not recorded whose cells these are; they may come from a transplant donor. CDR3s include the opening cysteine and the closing phenylalanine or tryptophan.

V	J	CDR3
TRBV12-3/TRBV12-4	TRBJ2-1	CASSPRTGGSNEQFF
TRBV7-2	TRBJ1-1	CASSSRVLNTEAFF
TRBV5-5	TRBJ1-2	CASSSPDRLGYYGYTF
TRBV9	TRBJ2-1	CASSVGQVLNNEQFF
TRBV27	TRBJ1-1	CASSLSRNTEAFF
TRBV12-3/TRBV12-4	TRBJ1-2	CASSFSASNYGYTF
TRBV10-3	TRBJ1-3	CAISRRGPSSGNTIYF
TRBV4-1	TRBJ2-5	CASSQAGDWTQYF
TRBV5-1	TRBJ1-1	CASSLAGRASGAFF
TRBV12-3/TRBV12-4	TRBJ1-3	CASSHPGTGLRNTIYF